This TCR beta chain is drawn from a study of OX40 agonist ivuxolimab in advanced cancers. About the study: An agonistic human IgG2 monoclonal antibody against OX40 (CD134) was given. The dose-escalation group included hepatocellular carcinoma, melanoma, renal cell carcinoma and head and neck cancer.

CDR3 length: 13 residues. The germline V gene has CDR1 SNHLY and CDR2 FYNNEI. Trimming stripped 8 bases from V and 7 bases from J, with 15 bases between. Only in-frame clones appear in the TCRdb table, and some are missing; sequencing was by immunoSEQ multiplex PCR. The sample consists of about 77,000 clones, just under 90% of them appearing once. The chain has TRBV2 and TRBJ1-5; unclear D gene. The receptor was derived from an adult with an advanced solid tumor such as melanoma, head and neck, liver or kidney cancer. The sequencing here drew on CD4+ or CD8+ T cells sorted from blood, taken in a trial of the OX40 agonist ivuxolimab. CDR3 coding DNA: TGTGCCAGCGGCCGAGTCAGAGGACAGCCCCAGCATTTT. This translates into CASGRVRGQPQHF.